The present T cell receptor (beta chain) was sequenced within a study of blood T cell repertoires in COVID-19. For the study at large: Samples of COVID-19 (acute and convalescent) were obtained from the United States, Italy and Spain. PBMCs, B-cell-depleted T cells, or T cells provided the cDNA or gDNA that made up the material.

In Seattle, patients joined the study during active infection and were tracked longitudinally. Authors' processing steps: Quantification of nucleated cells was approximated via reference gene primer amplification. Sequencing used immunoSEQ multiplex PCR; TCRdb keeps in-frame clones, though not all of them. V and J calls and clone size are copied from that table; D and trimming were computed from the DNA. The table lists fewer than 650,000 clones, approximately 88% of them singletons. Material: peripheral blood. This TCR was recovered from a woman between 45 and 65 years old with COVID-19, enrolled during active disease.

The CDR3 here is CATSETPRDGYTF. CDR3 nucleotides: TGTGCCACCAGTGAAACCCCCCGGGATGGCTACACCTTC. The rearrangement uses TRBV24-1 and TRBJ1-2, with D unclear. Trimming stripped 4 bases from V and 6 bases from J, with 11 bases between. In germline, CDR1 is KGHDR, CDR2 SFDVKD. CDR3 size: 13 residues.